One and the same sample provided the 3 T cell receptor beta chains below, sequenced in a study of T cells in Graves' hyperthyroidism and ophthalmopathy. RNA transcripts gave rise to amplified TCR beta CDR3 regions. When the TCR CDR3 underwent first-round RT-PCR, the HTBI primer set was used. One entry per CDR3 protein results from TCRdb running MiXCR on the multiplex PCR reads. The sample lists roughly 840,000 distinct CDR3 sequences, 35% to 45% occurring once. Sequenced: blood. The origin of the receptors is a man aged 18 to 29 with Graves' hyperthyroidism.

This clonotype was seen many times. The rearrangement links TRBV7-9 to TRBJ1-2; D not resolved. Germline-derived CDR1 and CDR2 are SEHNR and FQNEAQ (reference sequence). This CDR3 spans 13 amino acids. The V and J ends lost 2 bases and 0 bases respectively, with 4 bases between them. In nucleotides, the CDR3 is TGTGCCAGCAGCTTACTCACTAACTATGGCTACACCTTC. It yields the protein CASSLLTNYGYTF.

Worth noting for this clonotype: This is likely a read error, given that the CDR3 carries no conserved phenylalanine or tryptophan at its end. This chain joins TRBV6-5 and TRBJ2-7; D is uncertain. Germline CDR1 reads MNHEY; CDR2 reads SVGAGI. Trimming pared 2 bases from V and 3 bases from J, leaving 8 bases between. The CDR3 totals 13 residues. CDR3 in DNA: TGTGCCAGCAGTTACGACGGTTACTACGAGCAGTACCTC. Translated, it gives CASSYDGYYEQYL.

The CDR3 spells CASSLRTSGRTGELFF. The CDR3 nucleotides are TGTGCCAGCAGCTTAAGGACTAGCGGGAGAACCGGGGAGCTGTTTTTT. The V gene is TRBV7-3, the J gene TRBJ2-2; 13 bases fit TRBD2. The trim removed 1 base at V and 5 bases at J, leaving 1 base unmatched. There are 16 residues in the CDR3. The germline CDR1 and CDR2 sequences are SGHTA and FQGTGA.